This T cell receptor (beta chain) derives from a study of CD8+CD57+ T cells in acquired aplastic anemia. Study as a whole: Sorted cells (CD4+ and CD8+) yielded DNA amounts that averaged about 2.9 ug. Broader study findings: No significant patient-versus-control difference appeared in CD8+ Simpson's diversity. Comparison of patients with controls identified 25 to 35 shared CD8+ CDR3 sequences.

Concerning this clonotype: Its antigen remains unidentified.

The authors sequenced patients whose flow cytometry had shown CD8+CD57+ cell expansion. Patients had not yet gotten any therapy when their blood was taken for sampling. Using genomic DNA as the template, TCR beta VDJ and CDR3 profiling was carried out. TCRdb re-analysed the reads in MiXCR, keeping a single row per CDR3 protein. The sample has about 58,000 distinct CDR3 sequences; roughly 60% are singletons. Germline V lookup: CDR1 DFQATT, CDR2 SNEGSKA (reference sequence). The V and J ends lost 2 bases and 5 bases respectively, with 15 bases between them. CDR3 length: 14 residues. This sequence joins TRBV20-1 and TRBJ1-1, with D possibly matching TRBD1 (6 bases). The sequence derives from a human donor with aplastic anemia. Material for sequencing was sorted CD4+, CD8+, or CD8+CD57+ T cells (not recorded which) from PBMCs. For the CDR3, the DNA is TGCAGTGCTAGAACCACAGGGTTGCAGACTGAAGCTTTCTTT. Its protein is CSARTTGLQTEAFF.